Listed below are T cell receptor beta chains from one sample, sequenced in a study of blood T cell repertoires in COVID-19. The protocol was immunoSEQ multiplex PCR, while the TCRdb copy is restricted to in-frame clones and leaves out a portion. Among approximately 200,000 clones listed, more than 75% were seen once. Input material: peripheral blood. The receptors here all came from a man aged 35 to 55 with active or convalescent COVID-19. Both conserved end residues are part of each CDR3. Fields, in order: clone size, J gene, D gene, V gene, CDR3 DNA, CDR3 protein. A D gene is named only where the DNA matches it firmly. Clone size is given for some rows only: seen once, a few or many times, or a class if the clone is expanded.

-,TRBJ1-4,-,TRBV5-4,TGTGCCAGCAGCCCTGGACAGAATAATGAAAAACTGTTTTTT,CASSPGQNNEKLFF
-,TRBJ2-7,TRBD1,TRBV4-1,TGCGCCAGCAGCCGGGACAGGGGGTCCTACGAGCAGTACTTC,CASSRDRGSYEQYF
-,TRBJ2-5,TRBD1,TRBV29-1,TGCAGCGCCCAAAGGACAGGGGGCCTTAAAGAGCAGTACTTC,CSAQRTGGLKEQYF
-,TRBJ1-6,-,TRBV5-1,TGCGCCAGCAGCTTGGAAGGAGGAAATTCACCCCTCCACTTT,CASSLEGGNSPLHF
once,TRBJ1-2,-,TRBV6-6,TGTGCCAGCAGTGGAGGCAGCCTAACTAACTATGGCTACACCTTC,CASSGGSLTNYGYTF
once,TRBJ2-1,-,TRBV6-6,TGTGCCAGCAGTTACGGCGGGATAGCGTACAATGAGCAGTTCTTC,CASSYGGIAYNEQFF
-,TRBJ1-3,-,TRBV27,TGTGCCAGCAGTGAATTCTCCAGGCCGGCTGGAAACACCATATATTTT,CASSEFSRPAGNTIYF
-,TRBJ2-2,TRBD1,TRBV5-6,TGTGCCAGCAGCTTGTACAGGGGATATGGGGAGCTGTTTTTT,CASSLYRGYGELFF
-,TRBJ1-5,-,TRBV7-8,TGTGCCAGCAGCTTAGCGCGGGGCGTCAATCAGCCCCAGCATTTT,CASSLARGVNQPQHF
-,TRBJ1-2,TRBD1,TRBV19,TGTGCCAGTAGTGGGCAGGGGGCGCCTTACGGCTACACCTTC,CASSGQGAPYGYTF
-,TRBJ2-5,TRBD1,TRBV2,TGTGCCAGCCGGGACAGGGGGGAGACCCAGTACTTC,CASRDRGETQYF
once,TRBJ2-1,-,TRBV5-1,TGCGCCAGCAGCTTGGCGACGGGTTCCTACAATGAGCAGTTCTTC,CASSLATGSYNEQFF
-,TRBJ1-3,-,TRBV29-1,TGCAGCGTGGTAGACCAGGGGTCTGGAAACACCATATATTTT,CSVVDQGSGNTIYF
-,TRBJ1-5,-,TRBV30,TGTGCCTGGAGTGTACTCGGTAATCAGCCCCAGCATTTT,CAWSVLGNQPQHF
-,TRBJ2-7,-,TRBV11-2,TGTGCCAGCAGCCCCGGGAACCCCCACGAGCAGTACTTC,CASSPGNPHEQYF
once,TRBJ1-1,-,TRBV5-4,TGTGCCAGCAGCCTTAGACAGCAGAACACTGAAGCTTTCTTT,CASSLRQQNTEAFF
-,TRBJ2-3,TRBD1,TRBV5-1,TGCGCCAGCAGCTTTTCGGGACAGGGGGCGAGGACAGATACGCAGTATTTT,CASSFSGQGARTDTQYF
-,TRBJ2-2,-,TRBV9,TGTGCCAGCAGCGGGGCCGGGACTCAACTAACCGGGGAGCTGTTTTTT,CASSGAGTQLTGELFF
-,TRBJ2-2,TRBD1,TRBV28,TGTGCCAGCAGCACACCGACAGGGGCGGTGAGCACCGGGGAGCTGTTTTTT,CASSTPTGAVSTGELFF
-,TRBJ1-2,TRBD1,TRBV27,TGTGCCAGCAGAACCGAAGGGGGCCCCTTGGGTGGCTACACCTTC,CASRTEGGPLGGYTF
-,TRBJ2-7,TRBD1,TRBV7-6,TGTGCCAGCAGCTTAGACGGGACAGTCTACGAGCAGTACTTC,CASSLDGTVYEQYF
-,TRBJ1-4,-,TRBV7-9,TGTGCCAGCACCTTAAGTTCAGGGACTAATGAAAAACTGTTTTTT,CASTLSSGTNEKLFF
-,TRBJ2-5,TRBD1,TRBV11-2,TGTGCCAGCAGCTTGGGACAGGAACTAGAGACCCAGTACTTC,CASSLGQELETQYF
-,TRBJ1-4,-,TRBV29-1,TGCAGCGTTGAAACGCGCAGGGGAGATGAAAAACTGTTTTTT,CSVETRRGDEKLFF
once,TRBJ2-7,-,TRBV2,TGTGCCAGCAGTCCCCGGTACGAGCAGTACTTC,CASSPRYEQYF
-,TRBJ1-3,TRBD1,TRBV28,TGTGCCACGTCAGGGGGCGCGACGAACTCTGGAAACACCATATATTTT,CATSGGATNSGNTIYF
-,TRBJ1-1,-,TRBV24-1,TGTGCCACCAGTGGTCAGGGGAGAGCCGAAGCTTTCTTT,CATSGQGRAEAFF
-,TRBJ1-5,-,TRBV6-1,TGTGCCAGCAGTGAAGTAGCAGGCCGGAGGAGCAATCAGCCCCAGCATTTT,CASSEVAGRRSNQPQHF
once,TRBJ2-7,-,TRBV7-2,TGTGCCAGCAGCCCAACACGGGGACAACGCTCCTACGAGCAGTACTTC,CASSPTRGQRSYEQYF
-,TRBJ2-6,-,TRBV19,TGTGCCAGTAGTTCTCAGGGATCTGGGGCCAACGTCCTGACTTTC,CASSSQGSGANVLTF
-,TRBJ2-1,TRBD2,TRBV2,TGTGCCAGCAGGGAACTAGCGGGAGCCTCCAATGAGCAGTTCTTC,CASRELAGASNEQFF
few,TRBJ2-3,-,TRBV16,TGTGCCAGCAGCCAATTTGAGAGCCCCACAGATACGCAGTATTTT,CASSQFESPTDTQYF
few,TRBJ1-5,-,TRBV28,TGTGCCAGCAGTATGACAGGACAAAAGCCCCAGCATTTT,CASSMTGQKPQHF
-,TRBJ1-4,-,TRBV3-1/TRBV3-2,TGTGCCAGCAGCCAAGATAATAGTTGGGGGGAAATTGAAAAACTGTTTTTT,CASSQDNSWGEIEKLFF
-,TRBJ2-1,TRBD2,TRBV5-5,TGTGCCAGCAGCCCTACCCTAGCGGGGGTCTACAATGAGCAGTTCTTC,CASSPTLAGVYNEQFF
-,TRBJ2-5,TRBD2,TRBV6-6,TGTGCCAGCAGCCGGCGGGACACTCGGACTAGCGGGAGGACTCAAGAGACCCAGTACTTC,CASSRRDTRTSGRTQETQYF
-,TRBJ2-7,-,TRBV6-5,TGTGCCAGCAGTTACTCCCCAGGATCGAGCGAGCAGTACTTC,CASSYSPGSSEQYF
once,TRBJ1-6,TRBD1,TRBV11-2,TGTGCCAGCAGCAATAGACAGGGTTACAATTCACCCCTCCACTTT,CASSNRQGYNSPLHF
-,TRBJ1-2,TRBD1,TRBV12-3/TRBV12-4,TGTGCCAGCAGTTCGGGACAGGGGTATGGCTACACCTTC,CASSSGQGYGYTF
-,TRBJ1-3,-,TRBV28,TGTGCCAGCAGTTTTAGAGGGCTATCTGGAAACACCATATATTTT,CASSFRGLSGNTIYF
-,TRBJ2-7,TRBD1,TRBV28,TGTGCCAGCAGGATCGACAGGGCGAGCTCCTACGAGCAGTACTTC,CASRIDRASSYEQYF
-,TRBJ2-3,TRBD2,TRBV20-1,TGCAGTGGCCGGGCTAGCGGGAGAATGTATTTT,CSGRASGRMYF
-,TRBJ1-1,-,TRBV27,TGTGCCAGCAGTTTAGTAGCTGGGTCCTACGAAGCTTTCTTT,CASSLVAGSYEAFF
-,TRBJ2-3,TRBD2,TRBV10-3,TGTGCCATCAGTGGGGGAGGACTAGCGGAGAGCACAGATACGCAGTATTTT,CAISGGGLAESTDTQYF
-,TRBJ1-2,-,TRBV7-8,TGTGCCAGCAGCTTACGGGCCGCAGGACTTACCTATGGCTACACCTTC,CASSLRAAGLTYGYTF
-,TRBJ1-4,-,TRBV4-1,TGCGCCAGCAGCCAGACTCCGGGGGTTGGTGAAAAACTGTTTTTT,CASSQTPGVGEKLFF
-,TRBJ1-5,TRBD1,TRBV5-6,TGTGCCAGCAGCTCTATGGACAGGGTGCGGAATCAGCCCCAGCATTTT,CASSSMDRVRNQPQHF
-,TRBJ1-3,TRBD1,TRBV9,TGTGCCAGCAGCGCGGGACAGGGCCTACCTTCCAGCTCTGGAAACACCATATATTTT,CASSAGQGLPSSSGNTIYF
few,TRBJ2-4,-,TRBV19,TGTGCCAGTAGTATCGCGGGAACCAAAAACATTCAGTACTTC,CASSIAGTKNIQYF
-,TRBJ1-1,-,TRBV19,TGTGCCAGTAGGCTTGGGCCTGAAGCTTTCTTT,CASRLGPEAFF